This record concerns one T cell receptor (beta chain) sequence. The target antigen is unknown. The sample originates from a study of T cell responses to AZD1222 COVID-19 vaccine. Study outcomes and limitations: Spike-specific TCR breadth and depth both grew after two AZD1222 doses. Donors in the cohort were predominantly white British and more often female, and clonal diversity was possibly underestimated. Nearly half of the spike-specific TCRs reportedly recognize variant regions that carry no mutations.

The germline V and J ends were trimmed by 7 bases and 4 bases, with 13 bases remaining between them. The CDR3 sequence is 12 residues long. The germline V gene encodes CDR1 SQVTM and CDR2 ANQGSEA. Only in-frame clones appear in the TCRdb table, and some are missing; sequencing was by immunoSEQ multiplex PCR. The sample records about 140,000 clones, 93% being singletons. The source is an adult in good health. Source: peripheral blood, taken on day 0 of AZD1222 vaccination. The V gene is TRBV29-1, the J gene TRBJ1-2; possibly TRBD1 for D (5 bases). Here the CDR3 DNA reads TGCAGCGCGGACACCGGCCTCTATGGCTACACCTTC. Amino acid sequence: CSADTGLYGYTF.